The rows below give T cell receptor beta chains drawn from one sample of a study of cytomegalovirus exposure and HLA in healthy donors. Measured with immunoSEQ multiplex PCR; TCRdb has only the in-frame clones, and not every one. The sample shows about 44,000 clones, approximately 93% of them seen only once. Sequencing was performed on PBMCs. The receptors shown here come from a young woman in good health and CMV-seronegative. CDR3s include the opening cysteine and the closing phenylalanine or tryptophan. Fields, in order: CDR3 DNA, CDR3 protein, V gene, clone size, D gene, J gene, CDR3 length. A D gene is named only where the DNA matches it firmly. Only part of the rows carry a size: once, few, many, or a class if the clone is expanded.

TGTGCCAGCAGTAGTCAGGACAATCAGCCCCAGCATTTT,CASSSQDNQPQHF,TRBV25-1,.,.,TRBJ1-5,13
TGTGCCAGCAGTGACTCTAGCGGGGGGGCCACAGATACGCAGTATTTT,CASSDSSGGATDTQYF,TRBV6-4,medium-sized,TRBD2,TRBJ2-3,16
TGTGCCAGCAGTGAAGAAGGGGGGAGGGTAAGGTATGGCTACACCTTC,CASSEEGGRVRYGYTF,TRBV2,.,.,TRBJ1-2,16
TGCGCCAGCAGCTTGTCCCAGAACACTGAAGCTTTCTTT,CASSLSQNTEAFF,TRBV5-1,.,.,TRBJ1-1,13
TGTGCCAGCAGCTTAGGATGGCCTAGCTCCTACAATGAGCAGTTCTTC,CASSLGWPSSYNEQFF,TRBV5-6,.,.,TRBJ2-1,16
TGTGCCAGCAGCGCCTGGGGGGAGGGCACCGGGGAGCTGTTTTTT,CASSAWGEGTGELFF,TRBV5-4,.,TRBD2,TRBJ2-2,15
TGTGCCAGCAGCCAAGATTCGGGGGCTGGGGCCAACGTCCTGACTTTC,CASSQDSGAGANVLTF,TRBV4-2,.,.,TRBJ2-6,16
TGTGCCAGCAGTGCGGGACTAGCGAGGAAGGAAGGTGAGCAGTTCTTC,CASSAGLARKEGEQFF,TRBV27,.,TRBD2,TRBJ2-1,16
TGTGCCAGCAGCTTGGGACAGGGCGGCAATGAGCAGTTCTTC,CASSLGQGGNEQFF,TRBV11-3,.,TRBD1,TRBJ2-1,14
TGTGCCAGTGGTATCGGGGCTGGGGCCAACGTCCTGACTTTC,CASGIGAGANVLTF,TRBV19,.,.,TRBJ2-6,14
TGCGCCAGCAGCTTGTCCAGCGGGGGAACGTACGAGCAGTACTTC,CASSLSSGGTYEQYF,TRBV5-1,.,TRBD2,TRBJ2-7,15
TGTGCCAGTACCCCGACTACATGGGACACTGAAGCTTTCTTT,CASTPTTWDTEAFF,TRBV6-1,.,.,TRBJ1-1,14
TGTGCCAGTAGTATGGAAGGGGGGACAGGGAGGGACACTGAAGCTTTCTTT,CASSMEGGTGRDTEAFF,TRBV19,.,TRBD1,TRBJ1-1,17
TGCGCCAGCAGTGAGTGGGGGGATTATAGCAATCAGCCCCAGCATTTT,CASSEWGDYSNQPQHF,TRBV10-1,.,.,TRBJ1-5,16
TGTCACCAACTGAGGACTAGCGGGAGGGCGGGGGAGACCCAGTACTTC,CHQLRTSGRAGETQYF,TRBV7-7,.,TRBD2,TRBJ2-5,16
TGCAGCGTTGAAACAGGATTGATGTACGAGCAGTACTTC,CSVETGLMYEQYF,TRBV29-1,.,.,TRBJ2-7,13
TGTGCCAGCAGGGATTCGGGAACTGAGCAGTTCTTC,CASRDSGTEQFF,TRBV2,.,.,TRBJ2-1,12
TGTGCCAGTAGTGAGAAGGGGGCGATTTACGAGCAGTACTTC,CASSEKGAIYEQYF,TRBV19,once,TRBD1,TRBJ2-7,14
TGTGCCACCAAGTGGCGGGGCTCCTACAATGAGCAGTTCTTC,CATKWRGSYNEQFF,TRBV19,.,.,TRBJ2-1,14
TGTGCCAGCAGTGTAGACAGAAGCAATCAGCCCCAGCATTTT,CASSVDRSNQPQHF,TRBV6-1,once,.,TRBJ1-5,14
TGTGCAAGTCGTTGGGGACTAGCGGGAGGGCCCGGAACCGGGGAGCTGTTTTTT,CASRWGLAGGPGTGELFF,TRBV12-2,.,.,TRBJ2-2,18
TGTGCCAGCAGTTTAGGAGGGGGCGGTCGAACGAACACTGAAGCTTTCTTT,CASSLGGGGRTNTEAFF,TRBV28,.,TRBD1,TRBJ1-1,17
TGTGCCAGCAGGACCGGGACAGGGACGTTTGAAGCTTTCTTT,CASRTGTGTFEAFF,TRBV6-5,.,TRBD1,TRBJ1-1,14
TGCAGTGCTACAGGCGAGGAGCAGTACTTC,CSATGEEQYF,TRBV20-1,.,.,TRBJ2-7,10
TGTGCCAGCATCCCACAGGGGGCGGAAGGCTACACCTTC,CASIPQGAEGYTF,TRBV27,.,TRBD1,TRBJ1-2,13
TGTGCCAGCAGCTTAGAGGCGGGGGGCATCTACGAGCAGTACTTC,CASSLEAGGIYEQYF,TRBV7-2,.,TRBD2,TRBJ2-7,15
TGTGCCAGTACCCCGCTCGGGGACAGCGATAGCAATCAGCCCCAGCATTTT,CASTPLGDSDSNQPQHF,TRBV19,.,TRBD1,TRBJ1-5,17
TGTGCCAGCAAGACTTTTTCCCAGGGAACAGATACGCAGTATTTT,CASKTFSQGTDTQYF,TRBV2,once,.,TRBJ2-3,15
TGCGCCAGCAGCTTGAGAGGAAAGGACACTGAAGCTTTCTTT,CASSLRGKDTEAFF,TRBV5-1,.,.,TRBJ1-1,14
TGTGCCAGCTCACCACCGGACAGAGAGCAGTTCTTC,CASSPPDREQFF,TRBV18,.,.,TRBJ2-1,12
TGCGCCAGCAGTGTTAGCGGGAGGGGTGTCGGGGAGCTGTTTTTT,CASSVSGRGVGELFF,TRBV10-2,.,TRBD2,TRBJ2-2,15
TGTGCCAGCAGTTTGGGCAGGGGGCTCTCTGAAGCTTTCTTT,CASSLGRGLSEAFF,TRBV27,.,TRBD1,TRBJ1-1,14
TGTGCCAGTTCCCTGGGACTAGCGGGAGAGTTAACCGGGGAGCTGTTTTTT,CASSLGLAGELTGELFF,TRBV19,.,TRBD2,TRBJ2-2,17
TGCGCCAGCAGCTTGGGCCCTCTACAGGTTCAAGAGACCCAGTACTTC,CASSLGPLQVQETQYF,TRBV5-1,once,.,TRBJ2-5,16
TGTGCCAGCAGTTGGGGACAATTCTACGAGCAGTACTTC,CASSWGQFYEQYF,TRBV28,.,.,TRBJ2-7,13
TGCGCCAGCAGCTTGATGACAGGGTTTGGCACTGAAGCTTTCTTT,CASSLMTGFGTEAFF,TRBV5-1,.,TRBD1,TRBJ1-1,15
TGCGCCACCGCCCGGGGGGCGAGCACTGAAGCTTTCTTT,CATARGASTEAFF,TRBV4-1,.,.,TRBJ1-1,13
TGTGCCAGCAGCGTAGCGTCAGGGGACAATGAGCAGTTCTTC,CASSVASGDNEQFF,TRBV9,.,.,TRBJ2-1,14
TGCGCCAGCCGGGGGGTGGGTATGGATGAGCAGTTCTTC,CASRGVGMDEQFF,TRBV5-1,once,TRBD2,TRBJ2-1,13
TGTGCCAGCTCACCACGACCCGGGACAGGGGAAGAGCAGTACTTC,CASSPRPGTGEEQYF,TRBV18,.,TRBD1,TRBJ2-7,15
TGTGCCAGCAGTTCCGCCGTAGCGGGAGCCGGCATTCAGTACTTC,CASSSAVAGAGIQYF,TRBV6-5,.,TRBD2,TRBJ2-4,15
TGCGCCTCGACAGGGCGGGACACCGGGGAGCTGTTTTTT,CASTGRDTGELFF,TRBV30,.,TRBD1,TRBJ2-2,13
TGTGCCAGCAGTTCGAGGCCCTACGAGCAGTACTTC,CASSSRPYEQYF,TRBV27,few,.,TRBJ2-7,12
TGTGCCAGCAGTCAGAGGGGGGGCGCGGGACGAGGCTATGGCTACACCTTC,CASSQRGGAGRGYGYTF,TRBV27,.,.,TRBJ1-2,17
TGTGCCAGCAGTTATAGTCGGTCGAACACTGAAGCTTTCTTT,CASSYSRSNTEAFF,TRBV6-5,.,.,TRBJ1-1,14
TGTGCCAGCAGCTTATTTCCAGCGGGAGCGGATGAGCAGTTCTTC,CASSLFPAGADEQFF,TRBV11-2,.,TRBD2,TRBJ2-1,15
TGCGCCAGCAGCCAAACCCGGGACAGTTACGGAAAACTGTTTTTT,CASSQTRDSYGKLFF,TRBV4-1,.,TRBD1,TRBJ1-4,15
TGTGCCAGCAGTTTGCAGGGGGAGTTTTCCTACAATGAGCAGTTCTTC,CASSLQGEFSYNEQFF,TRBV28,.,TRBD1,TRBJ2-1,16